Detailed here is one T cell receptor beta chain. The antigen is not known. This sample stems from a study of cytomegalovirus exposure and HLA in healthy donors. General study findings and limits: Later findings reportedly placed an Asian-associated ancestry cluster below the approximately 670-donor mean for N-insertions. Usually a TCR sequence was rare, but some public TCRs were found in many donors. Prior analysis indicated that the majority of TCR beta V segments exhibited productivity approximately 87% or approximately 30% of the time.

Both 60 Vbeta primers and 13 Jbeta primers went into the PCR. Sequencing was performed with immunoSEQ multiplex PCR; in TCRdb, only in-frame clones are kept and a portion is missing. The sample carries over 150,000 clones, more than 85% recorded once. Source material: PBMCs. The TCR originated in a girl under three years old in good health and CMV-seronegative.

CDR3 loop: CSVVPSTGGPGELFF. Written as DNA, the CDR3 is TGCAGCGTTGTCCCATCCACAGGGGGCCCCGGGGAGCTGTTTTTT. The chain has TRBV29-1 and TRBJ2-2, with TRBD1 identical over 9 bases. In germline, CDR1 is SQVTM, CDR2 ANQGSEA. The CDR3 contains 15 residues. Trimming took 4 bases from V and 6 from J; bases not matched to a gene: 9.